Below are 24 T cell receptor beta chains sequenced from a single sample in a study of blood T cell repertoires in COVID-19. Repertoires were generated with immunoSEQ multiplex PCR, while TCRdb's copy carries only in-frame clones and drops some. Of fewer than 350,000 clones in the sample, approximately 91% were seen once. Sequenced sample: PBMCs or T cells enriched from blood (not recorded which). These TCRs come from a middle-aged woman with acute COVID-19.

This clone appeared a single time. The chain combines TRBV4-3 with TRBJ2-3, with 12 positions matching TRBD2. This CDR3 contains 19 residues. Germline CDR1 is LGHNA and CDR2 is YSLEER. The junction had 11 bases not matched to a gene; V was cut back by 0 bases and J by 4 bases. The CDR3, as DNA: TGCGCCAGCAGCCAAGATTACCTAGCGGGAGGGCAGTTTTCAGATACGCAGTATTTT. Translated: CASSQDYLAGGQFSDTQYF.

The chain couples TRBV5-1 to TRBJ2-1; 7 nucleotides match TRBD2. Germline V lookup: CDR1 SGHRS, CDR2 YFSETQ. V dropped 0 bases and J dropped 6; count of bases not matched to a gene: 3. This CDR3 comprises 14 residues. The CDR3 sequence is CASSLGWEGNEQFF. The CDR3 nucleotides read TGCGCCAGCAGCTTGGGCTGGGAGGGCAATGAGCAGTTCTTC.

The chain employs TRBV7-3 and TRBJ2-1; D is undetermined. Trimming cost V 5 bases and J 0 bases, with 11 bases left between them. CDR3 size: 15 residues. CDR1 SGHTA and CDR2 FQGTGA come from the germline V gene. This chain's CDR3 is CASSPQAASYNEQFF. CDR3 coding DNA: TGTGCCAGCAGCCCGCAGGCCGCCTCCTACAATGAGCAGTTCTTC.

The chain has TRBV7-2 and TRBJ2-2; 7 bases line up with TRBD2. V lost 0 bases, J lost 6 bases, and 10 bases stayed unmatched. The CDR3 runs 17 residues. Germline V lookup: CDR1 SGHTA, CDR2 FQGNSA. Here the CDR3 reads CASSLALISGIPGELFF. Written as DNA, the CDR3 is TGTGCCAGCAGCTTAGCTCTCATCAGCGGGATCCCCGGGGAGCTGTTTTTT. Drawing the rest from reference TRBV7-2 and TRBJ2-2, the complete variable domain is GAGVSQSPSNKVTEKGKDVELRCDPISGHTALYWYRQSLGQGLEFLIYFQGNSAPDKSGLPSDRFSAERTGGSVSTLTIQRTQQEDSAVYLCASSLALISGIPGELFFGEGSRLTVL.

V and J are TRBV14 and TRBJ1-6; D perhaps matches TRBD1 (5 bases). Between the trimmed V and J ends, which lost 1 base and 6 bases, there was a span of 13 bases. Germline CDR1 SGHDN, CDR2 FVKESK. The CDR3 is made up of 16 amino acids. The CDR3 loop is CASSQVGGASNSPLHF. Written as DNA, the CDR3 is TGTGCCAGCAGCCAAGTAGGTGGGGCTAGTAATTCACCCCTCCACTTT.

The V call is TRBV30, the J call TRBJ1-4, with unresolved D. Germline V gene sequence: CDR1 GTSNPN, CDR2 SVGIG (reference sequence). CDR3 size: 13 residues. Trimming cost V 5 bases and J 0 bases, with 7 bases left between them. The CDR3, as DNA: TGTGCCTGGGGGGAGGCAACTAATGAAAAACTGTTTTTT. It codes for CAWGEATNEKLFF.

This clone came up a few times. The V gene is TRBV9, the J gene TRBJ2-2; a weak D match, TRBD1 (5 bases). V was pared by 4 bases and J by 4 bases, with 14 bases between. This CDR3 is built from 15 residues. Germline V lookup: CDR1 SGDLS, CDR2 YYNGEE. The CDR3 coding sequence is TGTGCCAGCAGCCTTTCAGGGTGGGGCACCGGGGAGCTGTTTTTT. This gives the protein CASSLSGWGTGELFF. Based on the CDR3 plus reference TRBV9 and TRBJ2-2, the full variable domain is DSGVTQTPKHLITATGQRVTLRCSPRSGDLSVYWYQQSLDQGLQFLIQYYNGEERAKGNILERFSAQQFPDLHSELNLSSLELGDSALYFCASSLSGWGTGELFFGEGSRLTVL.

V gene TRBV27 combines with J gene TRBJ1-6; 7 bases fit TRBD1. The germline V gene encodes CDR1 MNHEY and CDR2 SMNVEV (reference sequence). This CDR3 contains 14 residues. J was trimmed by 7 bases and V by 6 bases; bases with no gene match: 6. The CDR3 is CASSPTGPNSPLHF. The CDR3 coding sequence is TGTGCCAGCAGCCCGACAGGGCCCAATTCACCCCTCCACTTT.

The rearrangement joins TRBV24-1 to TRBJ2-1; 12 bases align to TRBD2. This CDR3 is 16 amino acids long. The V segment lost 4 bases and the J segment 4 bases; nucleotides outside the gene matches: 4. Per germline, CDR1 KGHDR and CDR2 SFDVKD. CDR3 bases: TGTGCCACCAGTGACTGGGGGACTAGCGGGTACAATGAGCAGTTCTTC. This codes for CATSDWGTSGYNEQFF.

V usage is TRBV27 and J usage is TRBJ1-2, with 7 bases fitting TRBD1. CDR1 is MNHEY and CDR2 is SMNVEV in the germline V gene (reference sequence). The V gene end was trimmed by 3 bases and the J gene end by 4 bases; junction bases not matched to a gene: 8. CDR3 length: 15 residues. The DNA for the CDR3 is TGTGCCAGCAGTTTCGACAGGGATTCGGTCTATGGCTACACCTTC. Translation gives CASSFDRDSVYGYTF.

This chain links TRBV5-8 with TRBJ1-1, with D uncertain. Trimming took off 3 bases at V and 3 bases at J, with 12 bases between the two ends. This CDR3 comprises 14 residues. Looked up from germline, CDR1 is SGHTS and CDR2 is YDEGEE. CDR3 coding DNA: TGTGCCAGCAGCTATAACGGTCGATACACTGAAGCTTTCTTT. It yields the protein CASSYNGRYTEAFF.

This clone has a single count. This rearrangement joins TRBV18 to TRBJ1-3; 8 bases are a match to TRBD1. The CDR3 is made up of 16 amino acids. The germline V gene has CDR1 KGHSH and CDR2 LQKENI. Unmatched junction bases numbered 5, after V lost 3 bases and J lost 1 base. In DNA, the CDR3 is TGTGCCAGCTCACCTGTGACAGGGGTTTCTGGAAACACCATATATTTT. Its translation is CASSPVTGVSGNTIYF.

This chain uses TRBV27 with TRBJ1-6, with D possibly matching TRBD1 (6 bases). The germline V gene encodes CDR1 MNHEY and CDR2 SMNVEV (reference sequence). Trimming took 2 bases from V and 10 from J, leaving 15 bases between them. The length of the CDR3 is 15 residues. As DNA, the CDR3 is TGTGCCAGCAGTTTAACAGGGAGTTCCCCCTCACCCCTCCACTTT. The encoded protein is CASSLTGSSPSPLHF.

This clone has just a few counts. The chain has TRBV9 and TRBJ2-7, with 11 bases lining up with TRBD2. Per germline, CDR1 SGDLS and CDR2 YYNGEE. Trimming cost V 2 bases and J 6 bases; bases outside gene matches: 1. The CDR3 covers 13 residues. The CDR3 protein is CASSVGTSGEQYF. The CDR3 coding sequence is TGTGCCAGCAGCGTCGGGACTAGCGGCGAGCAGTACTTC.

The genes are TRBV7-2 and TRBJ2-1, with 8 bases that match TRBD2. Trimming cost V 2 bases and J 5 bases; bases outside gene matches: 5. The CDR3 has 15 residues. Germline V CDR1 and CDR2: SGHTA, FQGNSA. DNA of the CDR3: TGTGCCAGCAGCTTACGGCGGGGGGCCAACAATGAGCAGTTCTTC. Translation gives CASSLRRGANNEQFF.

The rearrangement joins TRBV7-6 to TRBJ2-3, with 8 bases matching TRBD2. Germline CDR1 reads SGHVS; CDR2 reads FNYEAQ. This CDR3 has 16 residues. V lost 0 bases to trimming and J lost 4 bases; unmatched junction nucleotides: 6. CDR3 sequence: CASSLARTSIPDTQYF. CDR3 in DNA: TGTGCCAGCAGCTTAGCAAGGACTAGCATCCCAGATACGCAGTATTTT.

V gene TRBV2 combines with J gene TRBJ2-5, with D perhaps TRBD1 (5 bases). Germline V lookup: CDR1 SNHLY, CDR2 FYNNEI. V lost 4 bases and J lost 2, with 11 bases in between. The CDR3 sequence is 14 residues long. The CDR3 is CASSAGYYQETQYF. CDR3 nucleotide sequence: TGTGCCAGCAGTGCAGGGTATTATCAAGAGACCCAGTACTTC.

The J gene is TRBJ1-3, the V gene TRBV20-1, with D possibly matching TRBD1 (5 bases). The CDR3 covers 11 residues. Germline V lookup: CDR1 DFQATT, CDR2 SNEGSKA (reference sequence). Trimming removed 7 bases at V and 3 bases at J, with 7 bases between. CDR3 residues: CSVQGGNTIYF. Written as DNA, the CDR3 is TGCAGTGTTCAGGGTGGAAACACCATATATTTT.

J is TRBJ1-4 and V is TRBV18; 7 bases match TRBD1. The germline V gene has CDR1 KGHSH and CDR2 LQKENI. The CDR3 has 15 amino acids. After removal of 4 bases from V and 3 bases from J, the junction contained 5 bases not matched to a gene. CDR3 nucleotide sequence: TGTGCCAGCTCACAGGGGGCCTCATCTAATGAAAAACTGTTTTTT. Its protein product is CASSQGASSNEKLFF. The full variable domain, its missing parts supplied by reference TRBV18 and TRBJ1-4, is NAGVMQNPRHLVRRRGQEARLRCSPMKGHSHVYWYRQLPEEGLKFMVYLQKENIIDESGMPKERFSAEFPKEGPSILRIQQVVRGDSAAYFCASSQGASSNEKLFFGSGTQLSVL.

The J gene is TRBJ2-1, the V gene TRBV2; the D is unclear. The CDR3 sequence is 15 residues long. Trimming took off 4 bases at V and 0 bases at J, with 10 bases between the two ends. From germline, CDR1 is SNHLY and CDR2 FYNNEI. The CDR3: CASSALQSSYNEQFF. The CDR3 nucleotides are TGTGCCAGCAGTGCCCTCCAGTCCTCCTACAATGAGCAGTTCTTC.

The V call is TRBV7-2, the J call TRBJ2-1, with TRBD2 identical over 8 bases. This CDR3 spans 16 amino acids. V was pared by 1 base and J by 2 bases, with 4 bases of the junction left unmatched. Germline-derived CDR1 and CDR2 are SGHTA and FQGNSA. The CDR3 region has the DNA TGTGCCAGCAGCTTAGAATCAGCGGGGGCCTACAATGAGCAGTTCTTC. This gives the protein CASSLESAGAYNEQFF.

The chain uses TRBV27 and TRBJ2-3; 12 nucleotides agree with TRBD2. Germline assignment: CDR1 MNHEY and CDR2 SMNVEV (reference sequence). The CDR3 consists of 17 residues. The ends lost 5 bases at V and 4 bases at J; junction bases unmatched: 10. CDR3 nucleotide sequence: TGTGCCAGCAGTCCCTCACGGACTAGCGGGGTACCAGATACGCAGTATTTT. This translates into CASSPSRTSGVPDTQYF.

This clone has more than one count but fewer than ten. The J gene is TRBJ2-1, the V gene TRBV15; a weak D match, TRBD1 (5 bases). This CDR3 contains 16 residues. The V end lost 3 bases, the J end lost 1 base, and 13 bases lay between the germline ends. The germline gives CDR1 LNHNV, CDR2 YYDKDF (reference sequence). CDR3 sequence: CATSSDRKTSYNEQFF. The CDR3 region has the DNA TGTGCCACCAGCAGTGACAGAAAAACTTCCTACAATGAGCAGTTCTTC.

The chain couples TRBV28 to TRBJ2-5, with 11 bases identical to TRBD2. The germline V gene encodes CDR1 MDHEN and CDR2 SYDVKM. The V segment lost 4 bases and the J segment 4 bases; nucleotides outside the gene matches: 8. The CDR3 has 16 amino acids. CDR3 sequence: CASSSLAGGPGETQYF. Written as DNA, the CDR3 is TGTGCCAGCAGTTCGTTAGCGGGGGGGCCGGGAGAGACCCAGTACTTC.